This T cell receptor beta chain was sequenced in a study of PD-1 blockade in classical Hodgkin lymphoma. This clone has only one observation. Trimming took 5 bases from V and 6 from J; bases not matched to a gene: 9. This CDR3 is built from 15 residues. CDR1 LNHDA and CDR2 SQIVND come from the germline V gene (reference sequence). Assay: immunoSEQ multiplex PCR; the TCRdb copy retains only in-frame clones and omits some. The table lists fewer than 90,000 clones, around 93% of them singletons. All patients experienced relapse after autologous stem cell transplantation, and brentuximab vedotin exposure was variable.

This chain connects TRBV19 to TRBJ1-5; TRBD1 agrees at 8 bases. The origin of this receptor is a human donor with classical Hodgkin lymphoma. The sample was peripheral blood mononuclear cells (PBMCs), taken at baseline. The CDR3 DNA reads TGTGCCAGTAGTCCCGGACAGGGAATCGGTCAGCCCCAGCATTTT. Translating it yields CASSPGQGIGQPQHF.